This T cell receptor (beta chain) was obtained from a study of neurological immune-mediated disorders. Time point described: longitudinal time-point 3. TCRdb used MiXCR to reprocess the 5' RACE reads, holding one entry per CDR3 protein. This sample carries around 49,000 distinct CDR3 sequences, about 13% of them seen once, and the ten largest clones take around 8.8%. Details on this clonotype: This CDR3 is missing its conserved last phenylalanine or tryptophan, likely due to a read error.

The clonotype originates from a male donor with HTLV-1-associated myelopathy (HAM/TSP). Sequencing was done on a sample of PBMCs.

The CDR3 DNA follows: TGTGCCAGCAGTCGGGGGGCTGGCGAGACCCAGTACTTA. Translating gives CASSRGAGETQYL. The genes are TRBV2 and TRBJ2-5; D is perhaps TRBD2 (7 bases). Trimming left V 5 bases short and J 5 bases short, with 12 bases between. The CDR3 covers 13 residues. CDR1 and CDR2 from the germline V gene are SNHLY and FYNNEI.